Sequencing of this T cell receptor beta chain was carried out in a study of blood T cell repertoires in COVID-19 (TCRdb year 2020). Some background on the complete study: Samples covering the acute and convalescent phases of COVID-19 were provided by collaborators in the United States, Italy and Spain. A de-identified subject ID, COVID-19 status, age in years and sex were almost always included in the sample metadata. Deeply sampled blood TCRbeta repertoires from subjects exposed to, actively infected with, or recovered from COVID-19 were included in the dataset. Where available, HLA class I and class II types were taken from metadata supplied by the sample provider and were not determined by assay-based typing. The prospective study material was composed of cDNA or gDNA derived from T cells, B-cell-depleted T cells, or PBMCs. Samples came from the ongoing ImmuneRACE study (first 160 participants) plus 1,254 subjects from 6 global collaborators. A freely available public database, intended as a resource for researchers studying the immune response to SARS-CoV-2, is where the repertoires were released. Results the study describes overall, beyond this receptor: How much clinical and demographic metadata was included differed by source and by participant, and the metadata was provided uncurated.

This clone has only a few counts. No cognate antigen has been identified for it. No clone much larger than this one lies a single base away; base qualities are absent. From the cysteine up to the phenylalanine, the CDR3 has a length of 14 residues. Left in the record is the CDR3 DNA by itself, 42 bases read in frame from the first base. V has 4 bases trimmed and J has 9 bases trimmed; junction bases matching no gene number 8. CDR1 and CDR2 are read off the germline V gene as SGHRS and YFSETQ. TCRbeta CDR3 regions were amplified from genomic DNA by means of the immunoSEQ Assay, a bias-controlled multiplex PCR. Turning to the authors' computational methods: The number of nucleated cells in each sample was estimated from the amplification of reference gene primers within the assay. To quantify the absolute abundance of each unique TCRbeta CDR3 rearrangement, sequence reads were collapsed and filtered. For each sample, productive Simpson clonality was calculated by taking the square root of Simpson's diversity index across productive rearrangements. In TCRdb, the immuneACCESS table is reduced to in-frame sequences with V and J assigned. These tables do not hold every clone; where another copy was compared, an unresolved V gene accounts for under half, and the others remain unexplained. The V and J calls and clone size were taken over from that table, and D and trimming were inferred from the DNA. This sample lists a few hundred thousand clones; 80% were detected once. The top ten clones comprise over 7% of the sample.

In the prospective study, participants were roughly 18 to 89 years old, resided in about two dozen geographic areas of the United States, and were enrolled through a virtual design. In the prospective study, participants were assigned to cohorts based on the clinical history participants reported in a screening survey and a study questionnaire. In the prospective study, mobile phlebotomists collected whole blood, serum and a nasopharyngeal or oropharyngeal swab from each participant. Prospective study participants could optionally give additional blood draws and questionnaires over an approximately 2-month period. Before DNA extraction, blood samples from the prospective study were shipped at room temperature or frozen.

The chain is made from TRBV5-1 and TRBJ2-1, with 9 bases matching TRBD2. Source material: PBMCs or T cells enriched from blood (not recorded which). This clonotype originated in a woman in her thirties or forties with acute COVID-19. The CDR3 reads CASSGVAGAGEQFF. The DNA is TGCGCCAGCAGCGGAGTAGCGGGAGCTGGTGAGCAGTTCTTC.